This T cell receptor beta chain was recorded in a study of T cells in Graves' hyperthyroidism and ophthalmopathy (dated by TCRdb to between 2019 and 2020). Regarding the research as a whole: Peripheral blood samples were taken at the time of initial diagnosis, prior to any treatment. TCR Vbeta CDR3 sequencing of 120 to 150 peripheral blood samples (around 45 ophthalmopathy, 75 or so hyperthyroidism and approximately 17 progressor patients) is reported in the paper. After blood sampling, hyperthyroidism patients were treated with methimazole at a starting dose of 30 mg daily, and ophthalmopathy patients were treated with high-dose intravenous methylprednisolone. Thyroid tissue and blood T-cell repertoires from about six Graves' hyperthyroidism patients were also compared in the study. The roughly 100 discovery patients were divided at random into training and test sets in a 7:3 ratio. Prospective prediction of ophthalmopathy was tested in an independent validation cohort of 18 to 20 hyperthyroidism patients and approximately 17 patients who later progressed to ophthalmopathy. To identify TCR V-J signatures that set the groups apart, the researchers used a discovery cohort of 100 patients, made up of around 40 with Graves' ophthalmopathy and 57 with stable Graves' hyperthyroidism. What the study reported, not specific to this receptor: A 13 V-J signature model separated ophthalmopathy from stable hyperthyroidism, with 87.88% sensitivity and 81.08% specificity in cross-validation and 80%/75% in testing. During validation, the model predicted progression to ophthalmopathy a median of approximately 6.5 months ahead of onset, with around 65% sensitivity and under 85% specificity. Blood samples also contained most of the expanded thyroid clonotypes (frequency above 0.001), which suggests that blood repertoires may reflect thyroid immune responses. Sample size was not statistically predetermined, and blinding of investigators to group allocation was not performed.

The TCR beta CDR3 regions were amplified from RNA transcripts. A first-round RT-PCR of the TCR CDR3 used the HTBI primer set with the Qiagen OneStep RT-PCR kit. A second multiplex PCR round built the libraries, followed by size selection and purification. Libraries were sequenced paired-end with 100 bp reads on an Illumina HiSeq2000. Per the source publication's procedure: SOAPnuke was used to process the raw data, removing reads that contained adapters or uncalled bases, had a mean Phred below 15, or lacked an exact match to the constant primer or identifier. High-quality paired reads were merged with COPE v1.2.5, and unique nucleotide sequences were defined as clonotypes. Clonotypes were aligned to IMGT TRBV, TRBD and TRBJ reference segments using MiTCR v1.1. Only V-J combinations with frequency above 0.0001, covering about 99% of repertoires, were analysed. The TCS score was defined as the ratio of F50 (clonal expansion) to E x V (chaos), calculated using BLOSUM62-based TCRdist between CDR3 peptides within each V-J. Welch's t-statistics and random forest reduced fewer than 600 V-J features to 13, which were used in a naive Bayes classifier (R e1071). TCRdb trimmed public reads at Q25 via fastp, called clones via MiXCR and kept in-frame beta chains. Here each entry gathers all rows of one CDR3 protein and keeps the most common genes and DNA. These V and J calls derive from TCRdb rather than the authors' analysis. This sample gives fewer than 650,000 distinct CDR3 sequences in total; approximately 15% of them show up just once. The leading ten clones occupy more than 4.5% of the sample.

This clonotype was seen many times. Its recognized antigen is unknown. One base away there is no much larger clone; base qualities are not given. The hyperthyroidism patients were between 18 and 65 years old and newly diagnosed, with a disease duration of less than 2 months. Patients with uncontrolled infections, other autoimmune diseases, pregnancy or lactation were excluded. Diagnoses were based on clinical symptoms, serum thyroxine and TRAb, thyroid ultrasound and orbital computed tomography. For progressor patients, blood was drawn at the first diagnosis of hyperthyroidism, before any ophthalmopathy symptoms had appeared. PBMCs were separated from 10 ml of fresh peripheral blood using Ficoll-Paque density gradient centrifugation. Patients classed as progressors first received a Graves' hyperthyroidism diagnosis and then went on to develop ophthalmopathy during follow-up. Trizol reagent was used to extract total RNA, and RNA quality was then checked on an Agilent 2100 Bioanalyzer.

The sequence was obtained from a woman in her twenties or thirties with Graves' hyperthyroidism that later progressed to Graves' ophthalmopathy. Sequences were obtained from blood.

The CDR3 loop reads CASRGGYGYGYTF. The nucleotides are TGTGCCAGCAGAGGAGGGTATGGCTATGGCTACACCTTC. The chain couples TRBV6-1 to TRBJ1-2, with the D gene not clear enough to name. Trimming at the junction amounts to 6 bases on V and 4 bases on J, and the germline ends lie 12 bases apart. The germline V gene sets CDR1 to MNHNS and CDR2 to SASEGT. The CDR3 starts with the cysteine, ends with the phenylalanine, and has 13 residues. The only DNA kept is the CDR3, 39 bases in frame from the first base.